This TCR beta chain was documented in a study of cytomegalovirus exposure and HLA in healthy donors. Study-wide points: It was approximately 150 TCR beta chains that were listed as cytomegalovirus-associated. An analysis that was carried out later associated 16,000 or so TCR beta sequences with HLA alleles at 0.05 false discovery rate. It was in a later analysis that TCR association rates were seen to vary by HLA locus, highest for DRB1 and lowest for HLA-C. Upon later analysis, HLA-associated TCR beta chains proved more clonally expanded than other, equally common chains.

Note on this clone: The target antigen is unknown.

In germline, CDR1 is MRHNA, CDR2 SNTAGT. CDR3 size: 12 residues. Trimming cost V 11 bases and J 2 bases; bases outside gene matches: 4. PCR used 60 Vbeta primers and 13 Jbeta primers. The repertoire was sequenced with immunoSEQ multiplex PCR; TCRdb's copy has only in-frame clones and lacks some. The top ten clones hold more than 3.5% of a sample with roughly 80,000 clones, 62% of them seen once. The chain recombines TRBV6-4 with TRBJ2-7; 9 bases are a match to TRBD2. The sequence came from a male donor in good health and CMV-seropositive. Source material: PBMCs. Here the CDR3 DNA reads TGTGCCGGCGGGGGGGGTGCCTACGAGCAGTACTTC. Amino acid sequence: CAGGGGAYEQYF.